The present TCR beta chain was sequenced within a study of radiotherapy plus CTLA-4 blockade in lung cancer. The CDR3 consists of 16 residues. V was clipped by 0 bases and J by 3 bases, with 15 bases between them. Germline assignment: CDR1 MGHRA and CDR2 YSYEKL. This table comes from immunoSEQ multiplex PCR, and its TCRdb copy is limited to in-frame clones, with some not included. The table shows 85,000 to 90,000 clones, with approximately 79% occurring only once. In its sample, this clone was seen a few times. Those with chemo-refractory metastatic non-small-cell lung cancer were treated with focal radiation combined with CTLA-4 blockade using ipilimumab.

The chain recombines TRBV4-1 with TRBJ2-7; D is perhaps TRBD1 (5 bases). The clonotype originates from a human donor with non-small cell lung cancer that progressed on radiotherapy plus ipilimumab. The sequencing here drew on peripheral blood, taken from a patient treated with radiotherapy plus ipilimumab. The CDR3 DNA reads as TGCGCCAGCAGCCAAGAGAACGGGCAGGGCCTCTACGAGCAGTACTTC. Translated, it gives CASSQENGQGLYEQYF.